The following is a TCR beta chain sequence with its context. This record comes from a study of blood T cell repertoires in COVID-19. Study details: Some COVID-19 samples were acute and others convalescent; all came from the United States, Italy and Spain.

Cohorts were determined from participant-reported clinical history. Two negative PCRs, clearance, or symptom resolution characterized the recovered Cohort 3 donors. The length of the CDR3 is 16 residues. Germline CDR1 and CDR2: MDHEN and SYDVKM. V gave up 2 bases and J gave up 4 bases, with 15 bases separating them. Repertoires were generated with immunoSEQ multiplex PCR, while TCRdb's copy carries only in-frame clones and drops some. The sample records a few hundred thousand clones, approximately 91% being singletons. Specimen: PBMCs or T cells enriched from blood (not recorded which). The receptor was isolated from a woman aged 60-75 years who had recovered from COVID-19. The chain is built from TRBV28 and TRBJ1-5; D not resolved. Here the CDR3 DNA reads TGTGCCAGCAGTTTACATGGTATCCTCCGGAATCAGCCCCAGCATTTT. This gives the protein CASSLHGILRNQPQHF.